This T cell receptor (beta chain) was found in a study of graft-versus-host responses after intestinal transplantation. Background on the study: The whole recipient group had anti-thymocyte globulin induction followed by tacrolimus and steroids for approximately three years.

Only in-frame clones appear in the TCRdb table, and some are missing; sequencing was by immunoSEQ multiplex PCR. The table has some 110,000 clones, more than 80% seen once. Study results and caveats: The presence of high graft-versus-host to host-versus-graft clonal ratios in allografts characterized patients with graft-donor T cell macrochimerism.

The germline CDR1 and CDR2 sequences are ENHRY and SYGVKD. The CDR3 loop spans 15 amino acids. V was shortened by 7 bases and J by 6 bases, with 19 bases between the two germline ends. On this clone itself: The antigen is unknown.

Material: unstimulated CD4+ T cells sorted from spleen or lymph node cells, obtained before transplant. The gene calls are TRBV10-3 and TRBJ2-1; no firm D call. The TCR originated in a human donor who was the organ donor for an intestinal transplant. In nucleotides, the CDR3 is TGTGCCATCACTCCGACCAGGTCCTACGGCAATGAGCAGTTCTTC. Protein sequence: CAITPTRSYGNEQFF.